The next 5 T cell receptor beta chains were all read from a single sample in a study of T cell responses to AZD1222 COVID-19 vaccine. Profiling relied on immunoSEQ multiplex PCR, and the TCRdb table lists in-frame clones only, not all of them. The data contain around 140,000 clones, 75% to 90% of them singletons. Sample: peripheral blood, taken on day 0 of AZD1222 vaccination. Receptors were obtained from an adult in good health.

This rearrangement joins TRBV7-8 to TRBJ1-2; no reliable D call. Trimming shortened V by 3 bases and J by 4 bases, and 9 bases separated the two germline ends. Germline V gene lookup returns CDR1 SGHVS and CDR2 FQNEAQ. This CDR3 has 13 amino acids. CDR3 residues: CASSFLAGYGYTF. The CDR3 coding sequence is TGTGCCAGCAGCTTCCTAGCTGGCTATGGCTACACCTTC.

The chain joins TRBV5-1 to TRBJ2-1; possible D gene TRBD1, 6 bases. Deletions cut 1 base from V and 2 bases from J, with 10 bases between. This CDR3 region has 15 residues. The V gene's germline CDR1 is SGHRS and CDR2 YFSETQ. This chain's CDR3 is CASSLTGPPYNEQFF. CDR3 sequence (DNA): TGCGCCAGCAGCTTGACAGGGCCTCCCTACAATGAGCAGTTCTTC. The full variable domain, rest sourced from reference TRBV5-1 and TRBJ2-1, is KAGVTQTPRYLIKTRGQQVTLSCSPISGHRSVSWYQQTPGQGLQFLFEYFSETQRNKGNFPGRFSGRQFSNSRSEMNVSTLELGDSALYLCASSLTGPPYNEQFFGPGTRLTVL.

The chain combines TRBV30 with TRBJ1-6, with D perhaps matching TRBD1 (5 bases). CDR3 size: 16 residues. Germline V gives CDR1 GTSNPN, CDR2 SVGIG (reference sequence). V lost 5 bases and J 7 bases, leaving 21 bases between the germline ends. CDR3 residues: CAWATGTGGRNSPLHF. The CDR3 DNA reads TGTGCCTGGGCCACCGGGACGGGGGGAAGAAATTCACCCCTCCACTTT.

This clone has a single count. The CDR3 loop is CASSLRERTAYNEQFF. The CDR3 DNA reads as TGCGCCAGCAGCTTGCGGGAGCGAACCGCCTACAATGAGCAGTTCTTC. V usage is TRBV5-1 and J usage is TRBJ2-1; D possibly corresponds to TRBD2 (6 bases). This CDR3 spans 16 amino acids. V lost 1 base and J 2 bases, leaving 13 bases between the germline ends. Per the germline V gene, CDR1 is SGHRS and CDR2 is YFSETQ.

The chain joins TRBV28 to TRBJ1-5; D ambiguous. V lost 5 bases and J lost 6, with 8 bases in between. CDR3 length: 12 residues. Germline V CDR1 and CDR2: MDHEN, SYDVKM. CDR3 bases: TGTGCCAGCAGTCCCCCGAGTCAGCCCCAGCATTTT. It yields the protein CASSPPSQPQHF. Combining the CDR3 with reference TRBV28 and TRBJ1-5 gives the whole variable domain DVKVTQSSRYLVKRTGEKVFLECVQDMDHENMFWYRQDPGLGLRLIYFSYDVKMKEKGDIPEGYSVSREKKERFSLILESASTNQTSMYLCASSPPSQPQHFGDGTRLSIL.